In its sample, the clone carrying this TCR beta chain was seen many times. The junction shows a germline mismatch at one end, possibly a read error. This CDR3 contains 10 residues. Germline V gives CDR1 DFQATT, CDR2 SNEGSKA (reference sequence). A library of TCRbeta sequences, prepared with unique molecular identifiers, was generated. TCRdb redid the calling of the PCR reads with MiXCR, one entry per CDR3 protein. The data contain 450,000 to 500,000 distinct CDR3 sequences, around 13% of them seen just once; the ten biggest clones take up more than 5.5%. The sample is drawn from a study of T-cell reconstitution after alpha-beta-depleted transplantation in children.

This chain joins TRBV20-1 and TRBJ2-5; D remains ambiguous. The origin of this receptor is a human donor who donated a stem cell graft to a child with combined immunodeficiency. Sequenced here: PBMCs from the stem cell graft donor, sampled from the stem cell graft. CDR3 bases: TGCAGTGTTAGAGGAGAGACCCAGTACTTC. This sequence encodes CSVRGETQYF.